In this sample, the clone carrying this T cell receptor (beta chain) turned up a few times. What it recognizes is unknown. V was pared by 6 bases and J by 3 bases, with 3 bases of the junction left unmatched. The CDR3 spans 14 residues. Where libraries were unsorted, they were derived from 2 million PBMCs stored at -80 degrees C. The sample comes from a study of neurological immune-mediated disorders. Study-level findings and limits: On phylogenetic grouping, the repertoires of 18 of 34 multiple sclerosis patients fell within one related-CDR3 cluster, constituting a possible signature.

Each CDR3 protein gets one entry after TCRdb re-called the 5' RACE reads with MiXCR. The repertoire holds about 60,000 distinct CDR3 sequences, with more than 3% as singletons. The V call is TRBV12-3 or TRBV12-4, the J call TRBJ1-5, with TRBD1 matching 9 bases. The sequenced material came from PBMCs. This TCR was sampled from an older woman with multiple sclerosis. The CDR3 is CASRGTGINQPQHF. Written as DNA, the CDR3 is TGTGCCAGCAGGGGGACAGGGATCAATCAGCCCCAGCATTTT.